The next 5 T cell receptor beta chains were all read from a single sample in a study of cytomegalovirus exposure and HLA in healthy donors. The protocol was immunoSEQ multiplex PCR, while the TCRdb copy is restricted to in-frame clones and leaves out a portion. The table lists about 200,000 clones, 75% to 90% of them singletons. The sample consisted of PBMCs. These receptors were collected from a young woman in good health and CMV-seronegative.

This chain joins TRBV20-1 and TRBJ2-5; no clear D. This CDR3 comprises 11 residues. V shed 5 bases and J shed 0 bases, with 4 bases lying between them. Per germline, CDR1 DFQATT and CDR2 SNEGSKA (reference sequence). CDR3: CSAQYQETQYF. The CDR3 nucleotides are TGCAGTGCTCAGTACCAAGAGACCCAGTACTTC.

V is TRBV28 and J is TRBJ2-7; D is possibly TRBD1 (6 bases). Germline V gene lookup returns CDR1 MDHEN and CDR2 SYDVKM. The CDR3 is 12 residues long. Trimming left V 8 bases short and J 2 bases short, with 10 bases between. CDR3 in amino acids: CASEDSAYEQYF. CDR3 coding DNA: TGTGCCAGCGAGGACAGCGCCTACGAGCAGTACTTC. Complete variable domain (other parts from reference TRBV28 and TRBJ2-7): DVKVTQSSRYLVKRTGEKVFLECVQDMDHENMFWYRQDPGLGLRLIYFSYDVKMKEKGDIPEGYSVSREKKERFSLILESASTNQTSMYLCASEDSAYEQYFGPGTRLTVT.

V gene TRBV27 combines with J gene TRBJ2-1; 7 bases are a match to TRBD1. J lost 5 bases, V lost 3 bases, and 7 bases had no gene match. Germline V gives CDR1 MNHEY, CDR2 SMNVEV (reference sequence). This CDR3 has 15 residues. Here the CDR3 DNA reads TGTGCCAGCAGTTTTAACAGGGGTGGAAACAATGAGCAGTTCTTC. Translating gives CASSFNRGGNNEQFF.

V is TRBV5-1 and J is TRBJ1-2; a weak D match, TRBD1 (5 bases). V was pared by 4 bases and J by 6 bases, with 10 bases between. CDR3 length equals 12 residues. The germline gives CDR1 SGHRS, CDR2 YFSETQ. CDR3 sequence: CASSLEGDGYTF. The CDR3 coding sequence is TGCGCCAGCAGCCTAGAAGGGGATGGCTACACCTTC.

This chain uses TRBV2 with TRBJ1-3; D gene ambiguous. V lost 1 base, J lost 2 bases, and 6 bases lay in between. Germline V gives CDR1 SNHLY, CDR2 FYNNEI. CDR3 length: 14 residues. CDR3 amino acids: CASSEEGTGNTIYF. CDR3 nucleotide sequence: TGTGCCAGCAGTGAAGAGGGAACTGGAAACACCATATATTTT.